This paragraph covers one TCR beta chain sequence. This record belongs to a study of blood T cell repertoires in COVID-19. Study in general: The United States, Italy and Spain supplied acute and convalescent COVID-19 samples. The analysed material was cDNA or gDNA that came from T cells, B-cell-depleted T cells, or PBMCs.

How the authors handled the data: From reference gene primer amplification, estimates of nucleated cell counts were derived. Sequencing was performed with immunoSEQ multiplex PCR; in TCRdb, only in-frame clones are kept and a portion is missing. V and J calls plus clone size are reproduced from that table; the DNA served to infer D and trimming. This sample has roughly 170,000 clones; approximately 87% occur once, and the top ten carry more than 20%. Germline CDR1 is SQVTM and CDR2 is ANQGSEA. Germline trimming cut 6 bases from V and 3 bases from J; bases unmatched to any gene: 1. The CDR3 sequence is 12 residues long.

The V call is TRBV29-1, the J call TRBJ1-5; 8 bases line up with TRBD1. The TCR comes from a man in his sixties or seventies with active or convalescent COVID-19. Sequences were obtained from peripheral blood. The CDR3 nucleotides read TGCAGCGTGGGACAGGTCAATCAGCCCCAGCATTTT. This translates into CSVGQVNQPQHF.